The source of this T cell receptor beta chain is a study of regulatory dendritic cells for organ transplantation. General study results and limits: Between individuals, the alloreactive memory CD8+ T cell pool differed considerably.

The repertoire was sequenced with immunoSEQ multiplex PCR; TCRdb's copy has only in-frame clones and lacks some. The data hold some 12,000 clones, with less than 80% observed a single time. Details on this clone: What it binds is not known.

The CDR3 extends over 18 amino acids. Germline lookup yields CDR1 LGHNA and CDR2 YNFKEQ. V was clipped by 0 bases and J by 3 bases, with 20 bases between them. Sorted subsets were CFSE-labeled and cultured four to six days with allogeneic dendritic cells. V is TRBV4-2 and J is TRBJ2-5; D is uncertain. This clonotype originated in a human donor in good health. The sequenced sample consisted of naive CD8+ T cells from blood cultured with dendritic cells. The subset here: CD45RA+ naive T cells. CDR3 loop: CASSQDILAVSFEETQYF. Written as DNA, the CDR3 is TGTGCCAGCAGCCAAGATATATTGGCAGTCTCTTTTGAAGAGACCCAGTACTTC.